This T cell receptor beta chain was recovered during a study of early T cells in non-severe SARS-CoV-2 infection. CDR1 is MDHEN and CDR2 is SYDVKM in the germline V gene. This CDR3 has 17 residues. J lost 3 bases, V lost 6 bases, and 10 bases had no gene match. Attachment of unique molecular identifiers to individual cDNA molecules was performed. A single record per CDR3 protein comes from TCRdb applying MiXCR to the 5' RACE reads. This sample has around 82,000 distinct CDR3 sequences, with approximately 12% found just once. This clonotype was observed a handful of times. This TCR came from an adult who was a healthcare worker with PCR-confirmed SARS-CoV-2 infection or an uninfected control (not recorded which). Source material: whole blood. The chain recombines TRBV28 with TRBJ2-3, with 12 bases lining up with TRBD2. CDR3 sequence (DNA): TGTGCCAGCAGCCTCGCCGGACTAGCGGGGATAACAGATACGCAGTATTTT. Its protein is CASSLAGLAGITDTQYF.